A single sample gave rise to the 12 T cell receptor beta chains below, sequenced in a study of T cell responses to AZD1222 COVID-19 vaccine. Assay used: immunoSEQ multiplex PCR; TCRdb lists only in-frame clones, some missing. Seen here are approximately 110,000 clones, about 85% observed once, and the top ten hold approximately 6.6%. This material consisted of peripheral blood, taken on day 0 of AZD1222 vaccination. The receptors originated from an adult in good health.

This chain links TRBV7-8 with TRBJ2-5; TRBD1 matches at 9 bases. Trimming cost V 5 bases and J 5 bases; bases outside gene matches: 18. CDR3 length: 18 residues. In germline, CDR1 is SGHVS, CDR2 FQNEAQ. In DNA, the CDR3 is TGTGCCAGCAGCCGCGCCTCTCGATATCAGACAGGGGGGGAGACCCAGTACTTC. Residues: CASSRASRYQTGGETQYF.

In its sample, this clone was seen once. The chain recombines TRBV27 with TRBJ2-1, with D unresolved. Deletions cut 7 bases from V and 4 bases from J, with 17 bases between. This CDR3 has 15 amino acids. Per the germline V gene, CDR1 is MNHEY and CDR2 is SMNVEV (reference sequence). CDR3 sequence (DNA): TGTGCCAGCAACCGCGAGCCCGGTGGGTACAATGAGCAGTTCTTC. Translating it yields CASNREPGGYNEQFF.

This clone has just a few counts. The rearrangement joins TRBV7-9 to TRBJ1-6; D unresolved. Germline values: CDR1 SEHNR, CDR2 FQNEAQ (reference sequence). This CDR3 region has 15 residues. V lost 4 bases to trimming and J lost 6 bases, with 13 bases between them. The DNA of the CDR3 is TGTGCCAGCAGCTCGGACCGGGTTACTAATTCACCCCTCCACTTT. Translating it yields CASSSDRVTNSPLHF.

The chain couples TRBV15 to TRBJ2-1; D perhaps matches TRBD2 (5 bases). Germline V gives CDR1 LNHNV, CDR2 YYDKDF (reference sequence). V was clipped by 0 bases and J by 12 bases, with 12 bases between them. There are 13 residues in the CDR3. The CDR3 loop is CATSRDLPSGQFF. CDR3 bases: TGTGCCACCAGCAGAGACCTACCAAGCGGGCAGTTCTTC. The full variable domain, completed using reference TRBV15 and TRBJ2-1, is DAMVIQNPRYQVTQFGKPVTLSCSQTLNHNVMYWYQQKSSQAPKLLFHYYDKDFNNEADTPDNFQSRRPNTSFCFLDIRSPGLGDTAMYLCATSRDLPSGQFFGPGTRLTVL.

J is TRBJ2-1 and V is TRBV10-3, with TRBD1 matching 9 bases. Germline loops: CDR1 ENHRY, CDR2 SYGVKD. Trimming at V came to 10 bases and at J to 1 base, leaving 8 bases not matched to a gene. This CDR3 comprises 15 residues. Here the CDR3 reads CATRGQGDSYNEQFF. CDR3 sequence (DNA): TGTGCCACCAGGGGACAGGGCGATTCCTACAATGAGCAGTTCTTC.

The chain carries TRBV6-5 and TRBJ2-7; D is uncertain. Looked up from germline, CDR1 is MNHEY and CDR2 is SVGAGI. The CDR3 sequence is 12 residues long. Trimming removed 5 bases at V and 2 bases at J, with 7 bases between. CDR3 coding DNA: TGTGCCAGCAGTACCGCTCCCTACGAGCAGTACTTC. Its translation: CASSTAPYEQYF.

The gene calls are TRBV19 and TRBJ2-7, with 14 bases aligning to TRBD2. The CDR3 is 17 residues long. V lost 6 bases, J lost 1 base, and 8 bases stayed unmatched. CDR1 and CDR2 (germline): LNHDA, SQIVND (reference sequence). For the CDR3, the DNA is TGTGCCAGTAGACCCGGGGGGACTAGCGGGGGATCCTACGAGCAGTACTTC. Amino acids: CASRPGGTSGGSYEQYF.

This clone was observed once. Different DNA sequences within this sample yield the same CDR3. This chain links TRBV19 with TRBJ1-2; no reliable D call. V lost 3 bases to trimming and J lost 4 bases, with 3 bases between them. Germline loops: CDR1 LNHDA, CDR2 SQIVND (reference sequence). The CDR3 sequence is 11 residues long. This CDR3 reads CASSIGYGYTF. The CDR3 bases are TGTGCCAGTAGTATTGGCTATGGCTACACCTTC.

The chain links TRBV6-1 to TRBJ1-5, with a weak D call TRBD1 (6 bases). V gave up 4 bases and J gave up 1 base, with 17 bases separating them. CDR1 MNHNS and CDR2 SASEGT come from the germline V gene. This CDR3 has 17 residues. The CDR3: CASSAGQFLRSNQPQHF. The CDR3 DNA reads TGTGCCAGCAGTGCCGGACAGTTCCTTAGGAGCAATCAGCCCCAGCATTTT.

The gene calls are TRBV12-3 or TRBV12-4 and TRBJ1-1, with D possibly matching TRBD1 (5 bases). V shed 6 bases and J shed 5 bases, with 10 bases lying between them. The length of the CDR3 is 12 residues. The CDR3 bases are TGTGCCAGCAGAGCTAAGGGGACTGAAGCTTTCTTT. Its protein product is CASRAKGTEAFF.

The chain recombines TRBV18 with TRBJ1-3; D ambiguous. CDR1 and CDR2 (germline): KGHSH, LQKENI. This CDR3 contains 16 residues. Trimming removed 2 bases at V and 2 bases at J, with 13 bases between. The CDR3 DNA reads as TGTGCCAGCTCACCAGCGCCTATGGGTACTGGAAACACCATATATTTT. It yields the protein CASSPAPMGTGNTIYF.

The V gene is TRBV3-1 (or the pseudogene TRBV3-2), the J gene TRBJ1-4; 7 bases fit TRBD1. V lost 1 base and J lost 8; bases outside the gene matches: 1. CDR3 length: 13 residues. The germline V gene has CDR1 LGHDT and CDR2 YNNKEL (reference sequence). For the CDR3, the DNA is TGTGCCAGCAGCCAAGGACAGGGAGAAAAACTGTTTTTT. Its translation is CASSQGQGEKLFF.